The rows below give T cell receptor beta chains drawn from one sample of a study of neurological immune-mediated disorders. TCRdb called the 5' RACE reads again in MiXCR, with one record for every CDR3 protein. The data contain 70,000 to 90,000 distinct CDR3 sequences, over 4.5% of them singletons. The sequencing sample was made of PBMCs. The receptors come from an older woman with multiple sclerosis. Both conserved end residues are part of each CDR3. D genes are given only for firm matches. Some rows have no size entry. The others give once, few or many, or a class for an expanded clone.

d_call j_call clone_size v_call cdr3_nt cdr3_aa
TRBD2 TRBJ2-2 many TRBV6-4 TGTGCCAGCAAGGGAGGGGAGAACACCGGGGAGCTGTTTTTT CASKGGENTGELFF
- TRBJ2-5 many TRBV7-8 TGTGCCAGCAGCCTCGCCGGAGAGACCCAGTACTTC CASSLAGETQYF
- TRBJ2-1 many TRBV19 TGTGCCAGTAGCGGCCGGGACAACAATGAGCAGTTCTTC CASSGRDNNEQFF
- TRBJ2-7 many TRBV12-3/TRBV12-4 TGTGCCAGCAGGCGATTAGACAGCTACGAGCAGTACTTC CASRRLDSYEQYF
TRBD1 TRBJ1-2 many TRBV3-1 TGTGCCAGCAGCCGGGACAGCCTCTATGGCTACACCTTC CASSRDSLYGYTF
- TRBJ2-2 many TRBV5-1 TGCGCCAGCAGCTTGGGAAGTGGGGGACCGGCCGGGGAGCTGTTTTTT CASSLGSGGPAGELFF
- TRBJ2-1 many TRBV5-1 TGCGCCAGCAGCTCTGGACAGAGGAATGAGCAGTTCTTC CASSSGQRNEQFF
- TRBJ1-1 many TRBV4-1 TGCGCCAGCAGCCAAGGTCACACAGTGAACACTGAAGCTTTCTTT CASSQGHTVNTEAFF
- TRBJ1-1 many TRBV5-1 TGCGCCAGCAGCTTGGCCGGTCAACTGGACAGAACGAACACTGAAGCTTTCTTT CASSLAGQLDRTNTEAFF
TRBD2 TRBJ2-5 many TRBV7-8 TGTGCCAGCAGCTTCTTAAGCGGGGTGGAGACCCAGTACTTC CASSFLSGVETQYF
TRBD1 TRBJ1-4 many TRBV28 TGTGCCAGCAGCTACCAAACAGGGGGAGGGAATGAAAAACTGTTTTTT CASSYQTGGGNEKLFF
- TRBJ2-2 many TRBV5-1 TGCGCCACCACGACAGCCTTTAGGACCGGGGAGCTGTTTTTT CATTTAFRTGELFF
- TRBJ1-1 many TRBV20-1 TGCAGTGCTTCGATCGGACAGACGAACACTGAAGCTTTCTTT CSASIGQTNTEAFF
- TRBJ1-4 many TRBV6-5 TGTGCCACCGGAGACGTCGGCTTAGCTGAAAAACTGTTTTTT CATGDVGLAEKLFF
TRBD1 TRBJ1-6 few TRBV7-8 TGTGCCAGCAGCTTAGCCCAGGGGGCTTTTTCACCCCTCCACTTT CASSLAQGAFSPLHF
- TRBJ1-1 many TRBV9 TGTGCCAGCAGCGTAGGCGACGGGATGAACACTGAAGCTTTCTTT CASSVGDGMNTEAFF
TRBD1 TRBJ1-1 many TRBV27 TGTGCCAGCAGTTTATCCCGCAGGGGGATTCTGAAAGACACTGAAGCTTTCTTT CASSLSRRGILKDTEAFF
- TRBJ2-7 many TRBV20-1 TGCAGTGCTAGAAGTGGGGATTCTGTCGGCGAGCAGTACTTC CSARSGDSVGEQYF
- TRBJ2-2 many TRBV7-9 TGTGCCAGCAGCCCTCCCACCGGGGAGCTGTTTTTT CASSPPTGELFF
- TRBJ2-5 many TRBV20-1 TGCAGTGCTAGAGTCGGTTCTAGCGAGGGTAGGACCCAGTACTTC CSARVGSSEGRTQYF
TRBD2 TRBJ2-3 - TRBV24-1 TGTGCCACCAGTGATTCTGGGGGGGTCACAGATACGCAGTATTTT CATSDSGGVTDTQYF
- TRBJ1-1 - TRBV2 TGTGCCAGCAGCTCGTACAGGTGGGCTTTCTTT CASSSYRWAFF
- TRBJ1-4 many TRBV21-1 TGTGCCAGCAGCAAATTCCGCGGGGTTGACGAAAAACTGTTTTTT CASSKFRGVDEKLFF
TRBD2 TRBJ2-3 many TRBV20-1 TGCAGTGCTAACTCCGCGGGGGGCACAGATACGCAGTATTTT CSANSAGGTDTQYF
- TRBJ2-1 many TRBV29-1 TGCAGCGGGGGGGTGATTGAGCAGTTCTTC CSGGVIEQFF
- TRBJ1-1 many TRBV5-1 TGCGCCAGCAGCTTCCGGACAGCGAACACTGAAGCTTTCTTT CASSFRTANTEAFF
TRBD2 TRBJ2-1 many TRBV6-6 TGTGCCAGCAGGACGACTAGCGGGGGGCGGAATGAGCAGTTCTTC CASRTTSGGRNEQFF
TRBD1 TRBJ1-2 - TRBV2 TGTGCCAGCAGAGGACAGGGAAGCCACTATGGCTACACCTTC CASRGQGSHYGYTF
- TRBJ2-7 many TRBV27 TGTGCCAGCAGTTTAAACGCCAAATCCTACGAGCAGTACTTC CASSLNAKSYEQYF
- TRBJ2-1 - TRBV5-1 TGCGCCAGCAGCTTGGGTCCCGTGGGACGCAATGAGCAGTTCTTC CASSLGPVGRNEQFF
TRBD2 TRBJ2-3 many TRBV12-3/TRBV12-4 TGTGCCAGCACCTCGGGACTAGTGGCGGTTGGAGATACGCAGTATTTT CASTSGLVAVGDTQYF
- TRBJ1-2 many TRBV5-6 TGTGCCAGCAGCTCGGACAGTGCCATTCGCTACACCTTC CASSSDSAIRYTF
- TRBJ2-1 many TRBV5-1 TGCGCCAGCAGCCCAGTGGGGGGGCGCGATGAGCAGTTCTTC CASSPVGGRDEQFF
TRBD1 TRBJ2-7 many TRBV5-5 TGTGCCAGCAGCTTCAGGACAGGGGGGGAGCAGTACTTC CASSFRTGGEQYF
- TRBJ2-3 - TRBV3-1 TGTGCCAGCAGCCAACAGATTAGCACAGATACGCAGTATTTT CASSQQISTDTQYF
- TRBJ2-5 many TRBV7-9 TGTGCCAGCAGCTTAGGGGACACCTACCAAGAGACCCAGTACTTC CASSLGDTYQETQYF
- TRBJ1-2 many TRBV6-6 TGTGCCAGCAGTTACGGCGGTAACTATGGCTACACCTTC CASSYGGNYGYTF